This TCR beta chain was identified during a study of blood T cell repertoires in COVID-19 (dated by TCRdb to the early 2020s). For context, the study as a whole: Samples from collaborators originated in the United States, Italy and Spain and spanned both the acute and convalescent phases of COVID-19. The prospective study material was composed of cDNA or gDNA derived from T cells, B-cell-depleted T cells, or PBMCs. Where available, HLA class I and class II types were obtained from metadata supplied by the sample provider rather than from assay-based typing. Deeply sampled blood TCRbeta repertoires from subjects exposed to, actively infected with, or recovered from COVID-19 were included in the dataset. Sample metadata almost always included a de-identified subject ID, COVID-19 status, age in years and sex. The repertoires were released in a freely available public database intended as a resource for research on the immune response to SARS-CoV-2. Samples came from the ongoing ImmuneRACE study (first 160 participants) plus 1,254 subjects from 6 global collaborators. Overall study results and their limits: How much clinical and demographic metadata was included differed by source and by participant, and the metadata was provided uncurated.

Each collaborating institution followed its own protocols to collect whole blood in K2EDTA tubes. For TCRbeta analysis, collaborator samples were shipped as frozen whole blood, as isolated PBMCs, or as DNA extracted from either sample type. From the germline V gene (reference sequence), CDR1 is SEHNR and CDR2 is FQNEAQ. Trimming costs V 1 base and J 3 bases, and their ends lie 9 bases apart. The CDR3 spans 14 residues, from the cysteine through the phenylalanine. Of all the DNA, just the CDR3 is kept, 42 bases in frame from base 1. For this clone: Its antigen is not yet known. No per-base quality is available; no much larger clone lies one base away.

The immunoSEQ Assay, a bias-controlled multiplex PCR, was used to amplify TCRbeta CDR3 regions from genomic DNA. Under the source paper's analysis protocol: Within the assay, amplification of reference gene primers was used to estimate how many nucleated cells each sample contained. Sequence reads were collapsed and filtered to measure the absolute abundance of every unique TCRbeta CDR3 rearrangement. Productive Simpson clonality was computed per sample as the square root of Simpson's diversity index over productive rearrangements. This immuneACCESS table, as held by TCRdb, lists in-frame sequences with V and J called but not all clones. Of the missing ones, under half trace to an unresolved V gene in checked studies; the others have no known cause. That table furnishes V, J and clone size, whereas the DNA furnished D and trimming. For this sample there are about 41,000 clones; roughly nine tenths appear just once. The top ten hold roughly 4.5% of the sample.

The specimen was peripheral blood. The chain joins TRBV7-9 to TRBJ1-2; the D gene cannot be resolved reliably. The clonotype was recovered from a man aged 55 to 70 with acute or convalescent COVID-19. The sequenced DNA: TGTGCCAGCAGCTTAGGGGGAGGTGACTATGGCTACACCTTC. Its product reads: CASSLGGGDYGYTF.